Listed here are 4 T cell receptor beta chains from one sample, sequenced in a study of CD4 T cells in relation to SARS-CoV-2 and coronaviruses. The repertoire was sequenced with immunoSEQ multiplex PCR; TCRdb's copy has only in-frame clones and lacks some. The table shows around 41,000 clones, with about 80% occurring only once. The antigens these receptors bind are not known. The source material was naive CD4+ T cells from PBMCs, cultured in vitro. Sample subset: naive CD4+ T cells isolated by negative enrichment. The origin of the receptors is an adult with COVID-19.

The chain uses TRBV7-2 and TRBJ2-7; TRBD1 agrees at 12 bases. After removal of 1 base from V and 6 bases from J, the junction contained 10 bases not matched to a gene. The CDR3 loop spans 17 amino acids. In germline, CDR1 is SGHTA, CDR2 FQGNSA. The CDR3 sequence is CASSLVFGDRGPVEQYF. As DNA, the CDR3 is TGTGCCAGCAGCTTAGTGTTCGGGGACAGGGGGCCTGTCGAGCAGTACTTC.

The genes are TRBV18 and TRBJ1-5, with D possibly matching TRBD1 (5 bases). The ends were cut back, 5 bases at V and 2 bases at J, with 7 bases in the middle. The CDR3 is made up of 13 amino acids. CDR1 is KGHSH and CDR2 is LQKENI in the germline V gene. CDR3 in amino acids: CASSTTGNQPQHF. CDR3 sequence (DNA): TGTGCCAGCTCAACGACAGGCAATCAGCCCCAGCATTTT.

In this sample, this clone turned up once. The gene calls are TRBV28 and TRBJ2-6, with D unclear. Germline CDR1 is MDHEN and CDR2 is SYDVKM. V lost 6 bases and J lost 0, with 9 bases in between. The CDR3 spans 15 residues. The CDR3 bases are TGTGCCAGCAGCCCCGGTGGCTCTGGGGCCAACGTCCTGACTTTC. The encoded protein is CASSPGGSGANVLTF.

This clone was counted a few times. The chain uses TRBV28 and TRBJ1-5; D unresolved. This CDR3 spans 15 amino acids. The V gene's germline CDR1 is MDHEN and CDR2 SYDVKM. Trimming removed 2 bases at V and 0 bases at J, with 8 bases between. This chain's CDR3 is CASSLTGSSNQPQHF. CDR3 bases: TGTGCCAGCAGTTTAACGGGATCTAGCAATCAGCCCCAGCATTTT.